This TCR beta chain derives from a study of PD-1 blockade in classical Hodgkin lymphoma. A note on this clone: The antigen is undetermined. Other DNA sequences of this sample code for an identical CDR3.

Germline CDR1 reads SNHLY; CDR2 reads FYNNEI. With 6 bases clipped from V and 3 bases from J, the junction kept 8 bases outside the gene matches. The CDR3 consists of 15 residues. The table came from immunoSEQ multiplex PCR; TCRdb's copy has only in-frame clones and leaves some out. Here the sample spans some 10,000 clones, 90% to 95% being singletons. Every one of the patients relapsed after autologous stem cell transplantation (brentuximab vedotin exposure was variable). Study findings and constraints: Reports indicated that newly diagnosed patients had lower baseline TCR diversity than healthy donors did.

The V gene is TRBV2, the J gene TRBJ2-3; 8 bases align to TRBD2. The clonotype originates from a human donor with classical Hodgkin lymphoma. The source material was peripheral blood mononuclear cells (PBMCs), sampled at baseline. The CDR3 protein is CASRRGTRETDTQYF. The CDR3 DNA follows: TGTGCCAGCAGACGCGGGACTAGGGAAACAGATACGCAGTATTTT.